This T cell receptor beta chain was sequenced for a study of cytomegalovirus exposure and HLA in healthy donors. General observations from the study: Most TCR sequences were seen very rarely across donors, but some public TCRs occurred in many. Among the CMV-associated chains, a few were confirmed in vitro as specific for CMV antigens.

The germline V gene encodes CDR1 MDHEN and CDR2 SYDVKM. The CDR3 consists of 14 residues. Losses at the gene ends were 1 base for V and 4 bases for J; bases not matched to a gene: 3. Comments on this clone: The target antigen is unknown.

The donors formed part of the approximately 120-subject validation cohort, distinct from the approximately 640-subject first cohort. Data came from immunoSEQ multiplex PCR; TCRdb stores just in-frame clones and leaves some out. The sample carries 250,000 to 400,000 clones, approximately 90% recorded once. The chain carries TRBV28 and TRBJ2-7, with 8 nucleotides matching TRBD2. The receptor was isolated from a woman in her 30s in good health and CMV-seropositive. The sequenced sample consisted of PBMCs. For the CDR3, the DNA is TGTGCCAGCAGTTTATTGTCTAGCGGGTACGAGCAGTACTTC. Translating it yields CASSLLSSGYEQYF.